Here is one T cell receptor beta chain with its context. Its antigen is undetermined. Indicated time point: cycle 4 day 1 (C4D1), after more than five weeks of nivolumab. All patients relapsed after autologous stem cell transplantation, and brentuximab vedotin exposure varied. Negative selection with magnetic separation was used to purify CD4+ T cells from thawed PBMCs. The table came from immunoSEQ multiplex PCR; TCRdb's copy has only in-frame clones and leaves some out. The data contain 25,000 to 30,000 clones, around 86% of them seen just once; the ten biggest clones take up more than 0.35%. Germline trimming cut 0 bases from V and 4 bases from J; bases unmatched to any gene: 9. The length of the CDR3 is 18 residues. The germline V gene has CDR1 SGDLS and CDR2 YYNGEE. The sample comes from a study of PD-1 blockade in classical Hodgkin lymphoma. Overall study results and limits: CD4+ TCR diversity, unlike CD8+, rose significantly by C4D1. Before treatment, TCR diversity in newly diagnosed patients was reportedly lower than in healthy donors.

The chain carries TRBV9 and TRBJ2-1; 11 bases agree with TRBD2. The sample consisted of CD4+ T cells from blood, taken before the fourth cycle of nivolumab. This receptor was identified in a human donor with classical Hodgkin lymphoma. This CDR3 reads CASSVDSGGLAVYNEQFF. CDR3 bases: TGTGCCAGCAGCGTAGATTCCGGGGGACTAGCGGTTTACAATGAGCAGTTCTTC. The entire variable domain, with the rest obtained from reference TRBV9 and TRBJ2-1, is as follows: DSGVTQTPKHLITATGQRVTLRCSPRSGDLSVYWYQQSLDQGLQFLIQYYNGEERAKGNILERFSAQQFPDLHSELNLSSLELGDSALYFCASSVDSGGLAVYNEQFFGPGTRLTVL.